This T cell receptor beta chain was retrieved from a study of cytomegalovirus exposure and HLA in healthy donors. PCR used 60 Vbeta primers and 13 Jbeta primers. The method was immunoSEQ multiplex PCR; TCRdb's version includes in-frame clones alone and lacks a portion of them. The sample lists about 140,000 clones, about 80% occurring once. Germline assignment: CDR1 SEHNR and CDR2 FQNEAQ (reference sequence). V gave up 5 bases and J gave up 0 bases, with 17 bases separating them. The CDR3 has 17 amino acids. This chain uses TRBV7-9 with TRBJ1-3; D might be TRBD1 (6 bases). This TCR came from a woman in her thirties or forties in good health and CMV-seronegative. The sample was PBMCs. The CDR3 sequence is CASSPGHGTPSGNTIYF. The CDR3, as DNA: TGTGCCAGCAGCCCGGGACACGGGACACCCTCTGGAAACACCATATATTTT.